What follows are 20 T cell receptor beta chains derived from one specimen sequenced in a study of tumor-infiltrating lymphocytes in oesophageal squamous cell carcinoma. TCRdb independently ran MiXCR on the PCR reads; one entry per CDR3 protein. The sample includes about 13,000 distinct CDR3 sequences, roughly half seen only once; the top ten take about 12%. Sequencing was carried out using blood. Source of these receptors: a female donor with esophageal squamous cell carcinoma.

The chain combines TRBV12-3 or TRBV12-4 with TRBJ2-5, with a possible D match to TRBD2 (6 bases). Trimming took off 7 bases at V and 4 bases at J, with 13 bases between the two ends. The CDR3 runs to 13 residues. This CDR3 reads CASNGGVLETQYF. In DNA, the CDR3 is TGTGCCAGCAACGGAGGGGTCTTAGAGACCCAGTACTTC.

The chain uses TRBV28 and TRBJ1-1; 8 bases map to TRBD1. Germline V gives CDR1 MDHEN, CDR2 SYDVKM. The CDR3 runs 18 residues. The V and J ends lost 6 bases and 5 bases, in that order; junction bases with no gene match: 20. CDR3 region: CASSLARRDRRGWTEAFF. For the CDR3, the DNA is TGTGCCAGCAGCCTAGCTCGCCGGGACAGGAGGGGGTGGACTGAAGCTTTCTTT.

V gene TRBV28 combines with J gene TRBJ2-3, with 7 bases aligning to TRBD1. Germline CDR1 MDHEN, CDR2 SYDVKM. The CDR3 sequence is 16 residues long. Losses at the gene ends were 5 bases for V and 0 bases for J; bases not matched to a gene: 8. DNA for the CDR3: TGTGCCAGCAGTCCGGACAGGTTGGGGAGCACAGATACGCAGTATTTT. It specifies CASSPDRLGSTDTQYF.

V is TRBV6-6 and J is TRBJ2-1; TRBD2 aligns across 9 bases. The CDR3 is 12 residues long. Germline assignment: CDR1 MNHNY and CDR2 SVGAGI (reference sequence). Unmatched junction bases numbered 5, after V lost 2 bases and J lost 15 bases. The CDR3 coding sequence is TGTGCCAGCAGTTACCCCAGCGGGGGGCTGTTCTTC. Its translation: CASSYPSGGLFF.

This clonotype was counted only a few times. The chain links TRBV6-6 to TRBJ2-1, with D tentatively TRBD1 or TRBD2 (5 bases each). The CDR3 contains 15 residues. Trimming shortened V by 2 bases and J by 0 bases, and 8 bases separated the two germline ends. The germline V gene encodes CDR1 MNHNY and CDR2 SVGAGI (reference sequence). The CDR3 coding sequence is TGTGCCAGCAGTTACCCGGGACGCTCCTACAATGAGCAGTTCTTC. This codes for CASSYPGRSYNEQFF.

This clonotype was detected ten times or more. The rearrangement uses TRBV11-2 and TRBJ2-7; D remains unclear. This CDR3 region has 15 residues. V shed 1 base and J shed 7 bases, with 17 bases lying between them. From germline, CDR1 is SGHAT and CDR2 FQNNGV. The CDR3 here is CASSLVLLKSNEQYF. CDR3 bases: TGTGCCAGCAGCTTAGTCTTGCTAAAGAGTAATGAGCAGTACTTC.

The CDR3 DNA reads TGTGCCAGCAGCCTACGGACTAGCGGTGAAGAGACCCAGTACTTC. Its protein is CASSLRTSGEETQYF. The V gene is TRBV7-6, the J gene TRBJ2-5; TRBD2 aligns across 10 bases. Germline CDR1 SGHVS, CDR2 FNYEAQ. J lost 3 bases, V lost 5 bases, and 6 bases had no gene match. The CDR3 has 15 amino acids.

The chain is built from TRBV7-8 and TRBJ2-6; D is possibly TRBD1 (6 bases). The end of the DNA fits TRBJ2-7 better, so the J call may be wrong. The CDR3 runs to 15 residues. The germline gives CDR1 SGHVS, CDR2 FQNEAQ. The CDR3 loop reads CASSLQQGRSYEQYF. CDR3 coding DNA: TGTGCCAGCAGCTTACAACAGGGAAGGTCCTACGAGCAGTACTTC.

V is TRBV28 and J is TRBJ1-1; 12 bases match TRBD2. The closer fit of TRBJ2-7 to the DNA end suggests the J call may be wrong. Germline V CDR1 and CDR2: MDHEN, SYDVKM. The CDR3 is made up of 13 amino acids. This CDR3 reads CASTLAGGNEQYF. The CDR3 nucleotides read TGTGCCAGCACTCTAGCGGGAGGGAACGAGCAGTACTTC.

This clonotype was observed a few times. Sequence at one end of the junction differs from germline and may be a read error. The CDR3: CASSLAIQGVGSYNEQFF. The CDR3 nucleotides read TGTGCTAGCAGCTTAGCCATACAGGGGGTGGGTTCCTACAATGAGCAGTTCTTC. The V gene is TRBV7-6, the J gene TRBJ2-1; 8 bases match TRBD1. CDR1 is SGHVS and CDR2 is FNYEAQ in the germline V gene. The CDR3 length is 18 residues. Full variable domain (missing parts from reference TRBV7-6 and TRBJ2-1): GAGVSQSPRYKVTKRGQDVALRCDPISGHVSLYWYRQALGQGPEFLTYFNYEAQQDKSGLPNDRFSAERPEGSISTLTIQRTEQRDSAMYRCASSLAIQGVGSYNEQFFGPGTRLTVL.

As for this clonotype: This may be a read error: a much more frequent sequence differs by one nucleotide. This CDR3 reads CATSMKTFVYNEQFF. In DNA, the CDR3 is TGTGCCACCAGCATGAAAACCTTTGTCTACAATGAGCAGTTCTTC. The chain recombines TRBV15 with TRBJ2-1; no clear D. Looked up from germline, CDR1 is LNHNV and CDR2 is YYDKDF (reference sequence). The V and J ends lost 4 bases and 3 bases respectively, with 13 bases between them. The CDR3 covers 15 residues.

This clonotype has a handful of counts. A read error is likely, as this CDR3 ends without the conserved phenylalanine or tryptophan. No DNA is shown, since the ends of the CDR3 on it are uncertain; the CDR3 is the one TCRdb lists. The chain recombines TRBV7-8 with TRBJ2-1; the DNA was not used to check the table's D call, TRBD1. Inclusive of both ends, the CDR3 amounts to 17 amino acids. In germline, CDR1 is SGHVS, CDR2 FQNEAQ. This CDR3 reads CASSPLTGVNYGYTFGS.

V and J are TRBV11-2 and TRBJ2-5; TRBD2 might be the D (6 bases). TRBJ2-1 matches the DNA end more closely, so the J call is doubtful. CDR1 is SGHAT, CDR2 FQNNGV, per germline. The CDR3 contains 13 residues. The CDR3 DNA reads as TGTGCCAGCAGCCGGATCGGGGGTCTTGAGCAGTTCTTC. Translation gives CASSRIGGLEQFF.

Turning to this clonotype: A much bigger clone sits one base away, suggesting this may be a read error. The CDR3: CAISEAGQEYNEQYF. The DNA of the CDR3 is TGTGCCATCAGTGAGGCGGGACAGGAATACAATGAGCAGTACTTC. The genes are TRBV10-3 and TRBJ2-1; TRBD1 aligns across 8 bases. The J call is doubtful: the DNA matches TRBJ2-7 better. Germline assignment: CDR1 ENHRY and CDR2 SYGVKD. CDR3 length: 15 residues.

The chain links TRBV11-3 to TRBJ2-2, with D perhaps given as TRBD1 or TRBD2 (6 bases each). V lost 5 bases and J 5 bases, leaving 18 bases between the germline ends. The CDR3 length is 16 residues. Germline V gene lookup returns CDR1 SGHNT and CDR2 YENEEA. As DNA, the CDR3 is TGTGCCAGCAGCGAAAGATACAAGGGGGGAACCGGGGAGCTGTTTTTT. Translated: CASSERYKGGTGELFF. Based on the CDR3 plus reference TRBV11-3 and TRBJ2-2, the full variable domain is EAGVVQSPRYKIIEKKQPVAFWCNPISGHNTLYWYLQNLGQGPELLIRYENEEAVDDSQLPKDRFSAERLKGVDSTLKIQPAELGDSAVYLCASSERYKGGTGELFFGEGSRLTVL.

This clonotype showed up just once. The genes are TRBV7-8 and TRBJ2-5, with 7 positions matching TRBD2. The DNA end lines up better with TRBJ2-1; the J call may be wrong. Germline-derived CDR1 and CDR2 are SGHVS and FQNEAQ. This CDR3 comprises 14 residues. CDR3 DNA: TGTGCCAGCAGCTACCGGGACTATAGAAATGAGCAGTTCTTC. This translates into CASSYRDYRNEQFF.

The gene calls are TRBV7-8 and TRBJ2-4, with D possibly being TRBD1 or TRBD2 (6 bases each). Per germline, CDR1 SGHVS and CDR2 FQNEAQ. Trimming stripped 1 base from V and 4 bases from J, with 14 bases between. This CDR3 is built from 16 residues. The CDR3 reads CASSLGDPGAKNIQYF. CDR3 in DNA: TGTGCCAGCAGCTTAGGGGACCCGGGGGCGAAAAACATTCAGTACTTC.

This clonotype was observed a few times. The CDR3 does not end in the conserved phenylalanine or tryptophan, so this is likely a read error. The DNA is left out, because the CDR3 cannot be placed on it with certainty; the CDR3 is given as TCRdb lists it. The CDR3 here is CATSDLQRGP. J is TRBJ1-1 and V is TRBV24-1; TRBD1 reflects the table's D call only, with no check against the DNA. Germline V gene data show CDR1 as KGHDR and CDR2 as SFDVKD. The CDR3 length equals 10 residues, ends included.

In its sample, this clonotype is large. This chain joins TRBV7-8 and TRBJ2-3, with D perhaps matching TRBD1 (5 bases). Germline CDR1 and CDR2: SGHVS and FQNEAQ. V was cut by 1 base and J by 4 bases, with 12 bases left in between. CDR3 length: 15 residues. CDR3 protein: CASSLVYRTPDTQYF. CDR3 bases: TGTGCCAGCAGCTTAGTATACAGGACCCCAGATACGCAGTATTTT.

V and J are TRBV7-2 and TRBJ2-3; D unresolved. Deletions cut 1 base from V and 8 bases from J, with 10 bases between. From germline, CDR1 is SGHTA and CDR2 FQGNSA. This CDR3 is 13 amino acids long. In DNA, the CDR3 is TGTGCCAGCAGCTTAGGGTCCCTAGTTACGCAGTATTTT. This codes for CASSLGSLVTQYF.